The 10 T cell receptor beta chains listed next were all sequenced from one sample in a study of PD-L1 blockade in urothelial cancer. Described time point: pretreatment peripheral blood. Measured with immunoSEQ multiplex PCR; TCRdb has only the in-frame clones, and not every one. The table has 95,000 or so clones, over 75% seen once; the top ten hold 2%. The source was PBMCs, collected around atezolizumab (anti-PD-L1) treatment. These receptors came from a man aged 55 to 69 with urothelial cancer.

V usage is TRBV29-1 and J usage is TRBJ2-7; TRBD1 aligns across 10 bases. This CDR3 is 14 amino acids long. From germline, CDR1 is SQVTM and CDR2 ANQGSEA. V lost 7 bases, J lost 0 bases, and 6 bases stayed unmatched. The CDR3 here is CSARDRGSSYEQYF. The CDR3 DNA is TGCAGCGCTAGGGACAGGGGAAGCTCCTACGAGCAGTACTTC.

This chain links TRBV7-9 with TRBJ2-1; D may be TRBD1 (6 bases). V was shortened by 3 bases and J by 6 bases, with 15 bases between the two germline ends. The CDR3 loop spans 15 amino acids. Germline CDR1 and CDR2: SEHNR and FQNEAQ (reference sequence). The CDR3 nucleotides read TGTGCCAGCAGCTTGACCACCACAGGGTTCAATGAGCAGTTCTTC. Amino acids: CASSLTTTGFNEQFF.

The genes are TRBV12-2 and TRBJ1-1; TRBD1 is taken as the D call from the table, unchecked against the DNA. TRBV12-2 is a listed pseudogene. CDR3 length: 18 residues. CDR3 in amino acids: CASRPHGTDRRKNTEAFF. The CDR3 DNA sequence: TGTGCAAGTCGCCCCCACGGGACCGACAGGCGAAAGAACACTGAAGCTTTCTTT.

CDR3 amino acids: CASSPRDRTNEQFF. The CDR3 DNA reads as TGTGCCAGCTCACCCCGGGACAGGACCAATGAGCAGTTCTTC. The chain couples TRBV18 to TRBJ2-1, with 8 nucleotides matching TRBD1. The junction had 4 bases not matched to a gene; V was cut back by 3 bases and J by 6 bases. The germline gives CDR1 KGHSH, CDR2 LQKENI. This CDR3 has 14 residues.

In nucleotides, the CDR3 is TGTGCCAGTAGGAAACAGACCACCGGGGAGCTGTTTTTT. It yields the protein CASRKQTTGELFF. The V and J genes are TRBV19 and TRBJ2-2; the D is unclear. Germline V gene data show CDR1 as LNHDA and CDR2 as SQIVND (reference sequence). Trimming pared 6 bases from V and 4 bases from J, leaving 9 bases between. There are 13 residues in the CDR3.

This sequence joins TRBV27 and TRBJ2-3; maybe TRBD2 (5 bases). CDR3 length: 15 residues. V was cut by 3 bases and J by 2 bases, with 12 bases left in between. The germline V gene has CDR1 MNHEY and CDR2 SMNVEV (reference sequence). The CDR3 loop reads CASSLVREITDTQYF. CDR3 nucleotides: TGTGCCAGCAGTTTGGTCCGGGAAATCACAGATACGCAGTATTTT.

V is TRBV18 and J is TRBJ1-5; maybe TRBD1 (6 bases). The length of the CDR3 is 15 residues. From germline, CDR1 is KGHSH and CDR2 LQKENI. The V end was cut by 5 bases, the J end by 1 base, with 12 bases between. CDR3 DNA: TGTGCCAGCTCAAGGGACAAGAACAGCAATCAGCCCCAGCATTTT. Translated, it gives CASSRDKNSNQPQHF.

The gene calls are TRBV5-4 and TRBJ2-3; 11 nucleotides line up with TRBD2. This CDR3 contains 19 residues. The V segment lost 4 bases and the J segment 2 bases; nucleotides outside the gene matches: 15. CDR1 and CDR2 (germline): SGHNT, YYREEE (reference sequence). The CDR3 sequence: CASSKGLVLAGGITDTQYF. In DNA, the CDR3 is TGTGCCAGCAGCAAAGGGCTGGTTTTAGCGGGGGGGATCACAGATACGCAGTATTTT.

The gene calls are TRBV18 and TRBJ2-1, with D perhaps matching TRBD2 (7 bases). V was clipped by 3 bases and J by 4 bases, with 16 bases between them. The CDR3 length is 16 residues. Looked up from germline, CDR1 is KGHSH and CDR2 is LQKENI. The DNA for the CDR3 is TGTGCCAGCTCACCCCCGGGGGGCGGGCAGTACAATGAGCAGTTCTTC. It yields the protein CASSPPGGGQYNEQFF. Variable domain in full (rest from reference TRBV18 and TRBJ2-1): NAGVMQNPRHLVRRRGQEARLRCSPMKGHSHVYWYRQLPEEGLKFMVYLQKENIIDESGMPKERFSAEFPKEGPSILRIQQVVRGDSAAYFCASSPPGGGQYNEQFFGPGTRLTVL.

The rearrangement joins TRBV7-2 to TRBJ1-4; unclear D gene. The length of the CDR3 is 13 residues. Germline CDR1 and CDR2: SGHTA and FQGNSA. V was shortened by 3 bases and J by 8 bases, with 10 bases between the two germline ends. CDR3 in amino acids: CASSFTVGEKLFF. The DNA for the CDR3 is TGTGCCAGCAGCTTTACGGTCGGGGAAAAACTGTTTTTT.